These T cell receptor beta chains were read from a single sample in a study of technical replicates of blood from a handful of donors. The table came from immunoSEQ multiplex PCR; TCRdb's copy has only in-frame clones and leaves some out. This table holds about 85,000 clones, about 95% found once. The sample taken for sequencing was T cells isolated from PBMCs. The source of these receptors is a human donor in good health. CDR3s include the opening cysteine and the closing phenylalanine or tryptophan. A D gene is named only where the DNA matches it firmly. Clone size is shown for a subset of rows, as once, few, many or a class of expanded clone.

d_call | j_call | v_call | clone_size | cdr3_nt | cdr3_aa
TRBD2 | TRBJ2-7 | TRBV4-2 | - | TGTGCCAGCAGCCCCCGGACTAGCGGATACGAGCAGTACTTC | CASSPRTSGYEQYF
- | TRBJ1-2 | TRBV7-2 | - | TGTGCCAGCAGCTTAAAGGTTGCACAGAAAGGAGGCTACACCTTC | CASSLKVAQKGGYTF
TRBD1 | TRBJ1-1 | TRBV18 | - | TGTGCCAGCTCATTGGACAGGGTAGGATTTGAAGCTTTCTTT | CASSLDRVGFEAFF
- | TRBJ2-3 | TRBV30 | - | TGTGCCTGGGGAGGAGATACGCAGTATTTT | CAWGGDTQYF
- | TRBJ1-6 | TRBV5-4 | - | TGTGCCAGCAGCTTGGAGAGGCCGCCTGACTCACCCCTCCACTTT | CASSLERPPDSPLHF
TRBD1 | TRBJ1-1 | TRBV9 | - | TGTGCCAGCAGCGGGGGACAGGGGTTGACTGAAGCTTTCTTT | CASSGGQGLTEAFF
- | TRBJ2-3 | TRBV9 | - | TGTGCCAGCAGCGTAGAGGGGAGCACAGATACGCAGTATTTT | CASSVEGSTDTQYF
TRBD1 | TRBJ2-1 | TRBV30 | - | TGTGCCTGGTGGACAGGGCAGATTGAGCAGTTCTTC | CAWWTGQIEQFF
- | TRBJ1-1 | TRBV27 | - | TGTGCCAGCAGTTTATCGATGGCGGATTGGAACACTGAAGCTTTCTTT | CASSLSMADWNTEAFF
TRBD2 | TRBJ2-1 | TRBV7-9 | once | TGTGCCAGCAGCTTGGGAGGGGCTGGTGAGCAGTTCTTC | CASSLGGAGEQFF
- | TRBJ2-7 | TRBV5-1 | - | TGCGCCAGCAGCTTGGCCCCCCCATCCTACGAGCAGTACTTC | CASSLAPPSYEQYF
TRBD1 | TRBJ2-7 | TRBV28 | - | TGTGCCAGCAGCCCCTCCTGGGGACAGGGGCTCTACGAGCAGTACTTC | CASSPSWGQGLYEQYF
- | TRBJ1-4 | TRBV2 | once | TGTGCCAGCAGTGAAAATGCGGTACTCACCGAAAAACTGTTTTTT | CASSENAVLTEKLFF
TRBD1 | TRBJ2-2 | TRBV11-2 | few | TGTGCCAGCAAAGAGACAGGGACGAACACCGGGGAGCTGTTTTTT | CASKETGTNTGELFF
- | TRBJ1-1 | TRBV9 | - | TGTGCCAGCAATGGGCAGGGGCACACTGAAGCTTTCTTT | CASNGQGHTEAFF
TRBD1 | TRBJ1-5 | TRBV6-6 | - | TGTGCCAGCAGTTATGGGACAGGGTTTAGCAATCAGCCCCAGCATTTT | CASSYGTGFSNQPQHF
- | TRBJ1-4 | TRBV6-6 | - | TGTGCCAGCATGCCTAGGTTGGCTGCGGGTGAAAAACTGTTTTTT | CASMPRLAAGEKLFF
- | TRBJ1-4 | TRBV6-5 | - | TGTGCCAGCAGTTACGATTTATGGGGCAGTGAAAAACTGTTTTTT | CASSYDLWGSEKLFF
- | TRBJ2-1 | TRBV30 | once | TGTGCCTGGAGCGCTTTAGTCTTGCAGTTCTTC | CAWSALVLQFF
- | TRBJ1-2 | TRBV5-4 | - | TGTGCCAGCAGCTTGGCCGGGGAGTACGGCTACACCTTC | CASSLAGEYGYTF
TRBD2 | TRBJ2-1 | TRBV7-9 | - | TGTGCCAGCCGGTCCCCAATCGGCGGGAGAACAAATGAGCAGTTCTTC | CASRSPIGGRTNEQFF
- | TRBJ2-7 | TRBV15 | - | TGTGCCACCAGCAGGGTAGAATTTTCCTACGAGCAGTACTTC | CATSRVEFSYEQYF
- | TRBJ2-7 | TRBV5-6 | - | TGTGCCAGCAGCCCGGGAGGCAGGGGCTACGAGCAGTACTTC | CASSPGGRGYEQYF
- | TRBJ1-2 | TRBV7-8 | - | TGTGCCAGCAGCTTAGAGGAGGGGAGCTATGGCTACACCTTC | CASSLEEGSYGYTF
TRBD2 | TRBJ2-1 | TRBV7-8 | - | TGTGCCAGCAGCTTGCTCCTAGCGGGAGGTAATGAGCAGTTCTTC | CASSLLLAGGNEQFF
- | TRBJ1-6 | TRBV7-9 | - | TGTGCCAGCAGCCCAGAGGGCAATTCACCCCTCCACTTT | CASSPEGNSPLHF
- | TRBJ1-6 | TRBV6-1 | - | TGTGCCAGCAACTCCATTGGGGCTAATTCACCCCTCCACTTT | CASNSIGANSPLHF
TRBD2 | TRBJ2-7 | TRBV27 | - | TGTGCCAGCACAAGTAGCGGGGGAAGCTCCTACGAGCAGTACTTC | CASTSSGGSSYEQYF
TRBD1 | TRBJ2-6 | TRBV6-1 | - | TGTGCCAGCAGTGCGTTCGGACAGGGGGGAGCCAACGTCCTGACTTTC | CASSAFGQGGANVLTF
- | TRBJ2-3 | TRBV5-1 | - | TGCGCCAGCAGCTTGGGAGTAGCCGACCGCACAGATACGCAGTATTTT | CASSLGVADRTDTQYF
TRBD2 | TRBJ2-7 | TRBV13 | - | TGTGCCAGCCGAGCTAGCGGGGGGGCCCTCGAGCAGTACTTC | CASRASGGALEQYF
TRBD1 | TRBJ1-5 | TRBV5-5 | once | TGTGCCAGCATCCTCCGGGACAGGGGAATGGATCAGCCCCAGCATTTT | CASILRDRGMDQPQHF
- | TRBJ2-7 | TRBV10-2 | once | TGCGCCAGCAGTGGTTTGGGAACAACTAGTCGTGTCCACGAGCAGTACTTC | CASSGLGTTSRVHEQYF
- | TRBJ2-5 | TRBV5-1 | - | TGCGCCAGCAGCTTGATGCCAGGCGTCCAAGAGACCCAGTACTTC | CASSLMPGVQETQYF
- | TRBJ1-2 | TRBV7-9 | - | TGTGCCAGCAGCTTAGGGGAGGTGCACGGCTACACCTTC | CASSLGEVHGYTF
TRBD2 | TRBJ2-1 | TRBV5-4 | - | TGTGCCAGCAGCTCCCGGGACTACTACAATGAGCAGTTCTTC | CASSSRDYYNEQFF
- | TRBJ2-1 | TRBV27 | - | TGTGCCAGCAGTAGGGGTTCCTACAATGAGCAGTTCTTC | CASSRGSYNEQFF
- | TRBJ2-1 | TRBV5-1 | - | TGCGCCAGCAGCTTGGCCGGCGACGGCCGTTTTGAGGTAGAGCAGTTCTTC | CASSLAGDGRFEVEQFF
TRBD2 | TRBJ2-3 | TRBV5-1 | once | TGCGCCAGCAGCATGGCGGGGGGCGCCACAGATACGCAGTATTTT | CASSMAGGATDTQYF
TRBD1 | TRBJ2-7 | TRBV7-9 | - | TGTGCCAGCAGCTTCGGGACAGGTCCCTACGAGCAGTACTTC | CASSFGTGPYEQYF
TRBD1 | TRBJ2-7 | TRBV5-6 | - | TGTGCCAGCAGCTTTTGGCCCACAAGACGGGACAGGGACCTCTACGAGCAGTACTTC | CASSFWPTRRDRDLYEQYF
TRBD1 | TRBJ2-5 | TRBV29-1 | - | TGCAGCGGTACACAGGGGATCGGGTTGGAGACCCAGTACTTC | CSGTQGIGLETQYF
TRBD1 | TRBJ2-3 | TRBV6-5 | - | TGTGCCAGCAGCACGACAGGGGGAACAGATACGCAGTATTTT | CASSTTGGTDTQYF
TRBD2 | TRBJ2-7 | TRBV4-1 | - | TGCGCCAGCAGCCAAGTTATTTCGGGACTAGCGGGAGCTCCAGGTACCTACGAGCAGTACTTC | CASSQVISGLAGAPGTYEQYF
TRBD2 | TRBJ2-1 | TRBV29-1 | - | TGCAGCGTCCGGACTAGCGGGAACCATGAGCAGTTCTTC | CSVRTSGNHEQFF
- | TRBJ2-7 | TRBV5-4 | - | TGTGCCAGCAGCCCCCGACAGGGACTCTACGAGCAGTACTTC | CASSPRQGLYEQYF